The next 8 T cell receptor beta chains were all read from a single sample in a study of blood T cells in healthy people across ages. Alongside a J-beta primer mix, a sample-barcoded 5' primer served in a second PCR lasting about 7 to 12 cycles. MiXCR was run by TCRdb on the 5' RACE reads, yielding one entry per CDR3 protein. Of 1.5 million to 2 million distinct CDR3 sequences listed, 35% to 50% are singletons. Sequenced: blood. These receptor sequences come from a human donor in good health.

Of note for this clonotype: At one end, the junction sequence differs from germline, possibly due to a read error. The chain links TRBV4-3 to TRBJ1-2; TRBD1 aligns across 8 bases. Per germline, CDR1 LGHNA and CDR2 YSLEER. The CDR3 length is 18 residues. The CDR3 spells CAGSQVHLGTGRDYGYTF. CDR3 in DNA: TGCGCCGGCAGCCAAGTACATCTCGGGACAGGCCGAGACTATGGCTACACCTTC.

The chain has TRBV27 and TRBJ2-3; tentative D call: TRBD1 (6 bases). This CDR3 comprises 14 residues. Between the trimmed V and J ends, which lost 3 bases and 5 bases, there was a span of 12 bases. Germline lookup yields CDR1 MNHEY and CDR2 SMNVEV (reference sequence). The CDR3 DNA reads as TGTGCCAGCAGTTTTCTGGGGGCAGGAGATACGCAGTATTTT. It encodes CASSFLGAGDTQYF.

This clonotype showed up just a few times. This chain connects TRBV18 to TRBJ1-1, with 7 bases lining up with TRBD1. CDR3 length: 17 residues. The junction had 19 bases not matched to a gene; V was cut back by 7 bases and J by 5 bases. Germline V gene lookup returns CDR1 KGHSH and CDR2 LQKENI. The DNA for the CDR3 is TGTGCCAGCTTACCCCTATTTCTAGGGGGCGTTGATACTGAAGCTTTCTTT. Translating it yields CASLPLFLGGVDTEAFF.

This chain uses TRBV4-1 with TRBJ2-1; D is possibly TRBD1 or TRBD2 (5 bases each). The CDR3 totals 16 residues. Trimming cost V 2 bases and J 8 bases, with 19 bases left between them. Germline loops: CDR1 MGHRA, CDR2 YSYEKL. The CDR3 coding sequence is TGCGCCAGCAGCCAACCGAGGGCAGGGAATAGCGATGAGCAGTTCTTC. Protein product: CASSQPRAGNSDEQFF.

This clonotype was seen a single time. The J gene is TRBJ2-1, the V gene TRBV10-3; TRBD2 agrees at 8 bases. The V segment lost 6 bases and the J segment 5 bases; nucleotides outside the gene matches: 6. Germline loops: CDR1 ENHRY, CDR2 SYGVKD. The CDR3 has 14 residues. The CDR3 coding sequence is TGTGCCATCAGACCCGGGGGGGTAAACAATGAGCAGTTCTTC. Translated: CAIRPGGVNNEQFF.

The rearrangement uses TRBV5-1 and TRBJ2-3; D possibly corresponds to TRBD1 (6 bases). Germline CDR1 reads SGHRS; CDR2 reads YFSETQ. CDR3 length: 16 amino acids. V gave up 4 bases and J gave up 2 bases, with 17 bases separating them. This CDR3 is CASSERDTLPTDTQYF. The CDR3 coding sequence is TGCGCCAGCAGCGAACGGGACACACTACCCACAGATACGCAGTATTTT. Variable domain in full (rest from reference TRBV5-1 and TRBJ2-3): KAGVTQTPRYLIKTRGQQVTLSCSPISGHRSVSWYQQTPGQGLQFLFEYFSETQRNKGNFPGRFSGRQFSNSRSEMNVSTLELGDSALYLCASSERDTLPTDTQYFGPGTRLTVL.

The chain carries TRBV7-2 and TRBJ1-3; 8 bases match TRBD1. The CDR3 contains 16 residues. V lost 4 bases and J lost 0; bases outside the gene matches: 5. In germline, CDR1 is SGHTA, CDR2 FQGNSA. CDR3 in amino acids: CASSSPDRGSGNTIYF. DNA for the CDR3: TGTGCCAGCAGCTCGCCAGACAGGGGCTCTGGAAACACCATATATTTT.

J is TRBJ1-6 and V is TRBV4-3, with D maybe TRBD1 (5 bases). The V end lost 5 bases, the J end lost 7 bases, and 15 bases lay between the germline ends. Germline CDR1 LGHNA, CDR2 YSLEER. This CDR3 contains 15 residues. The chain's CDR3 is CASSGRDGRNSPLHF. Written as DNA, the CDR3 is TGCGCCAGCAGCGGTCGGGACGGCAGGAATTCACCCCTCCACTTT.